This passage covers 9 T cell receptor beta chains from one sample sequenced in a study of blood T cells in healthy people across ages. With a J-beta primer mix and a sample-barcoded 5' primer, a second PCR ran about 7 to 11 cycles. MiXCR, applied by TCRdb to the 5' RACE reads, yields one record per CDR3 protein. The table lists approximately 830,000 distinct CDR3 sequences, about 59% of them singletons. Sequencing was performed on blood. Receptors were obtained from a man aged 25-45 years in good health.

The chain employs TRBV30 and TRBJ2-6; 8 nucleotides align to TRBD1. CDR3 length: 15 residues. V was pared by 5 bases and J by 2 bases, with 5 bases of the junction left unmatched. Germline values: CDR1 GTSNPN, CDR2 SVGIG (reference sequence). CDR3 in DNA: TGTGCCTGGGGTTCGGACAGGGCTGGGGCCAACGTCCTGACTTTC. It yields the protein CAWGSDRAGANVLTF.

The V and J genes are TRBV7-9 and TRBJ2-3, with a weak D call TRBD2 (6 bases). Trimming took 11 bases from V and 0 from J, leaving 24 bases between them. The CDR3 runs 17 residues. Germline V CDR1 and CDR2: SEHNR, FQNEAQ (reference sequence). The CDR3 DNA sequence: TGTGCCGGCAACCTCTCTGGGCGGGGTCAAAGCACAGATACGCAGTATTTT. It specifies CAGNLSGRGQSTDTQYF. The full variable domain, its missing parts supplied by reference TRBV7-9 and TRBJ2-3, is DTGVSQNPRHKITKRGQNVTFRCDPISEHNRLYWYRQTLGQGPEFLTYFQNEAQLEKSRLLSDRFSAERPKGSFSTLEIQRTEQGDSAMYLCAGNLSGRGQSTDTQYFGPGTRLTVL.

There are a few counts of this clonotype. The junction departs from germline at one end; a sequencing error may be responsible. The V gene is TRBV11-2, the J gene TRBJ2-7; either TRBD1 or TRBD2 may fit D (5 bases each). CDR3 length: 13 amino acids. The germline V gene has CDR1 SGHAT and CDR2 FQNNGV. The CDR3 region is CAISGAGGLEQYF. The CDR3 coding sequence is TGTGCCATCAGCGGCGCTGGGGGTCTCGAGCAGTACTTC.

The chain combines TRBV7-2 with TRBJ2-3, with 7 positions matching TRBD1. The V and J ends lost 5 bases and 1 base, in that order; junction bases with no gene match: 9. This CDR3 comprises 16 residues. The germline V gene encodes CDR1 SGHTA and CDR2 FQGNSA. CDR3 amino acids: CASSRRQGRGTDTQYF. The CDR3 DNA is TGTGCCAGCAGCAGGCGACAGGGTCGGGGCACAGATACGCAGTATTTT.

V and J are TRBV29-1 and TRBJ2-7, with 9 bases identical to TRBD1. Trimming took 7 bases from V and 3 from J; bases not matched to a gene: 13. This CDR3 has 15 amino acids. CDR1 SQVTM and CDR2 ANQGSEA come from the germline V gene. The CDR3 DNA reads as TGCAGCGCCGATAGCCCGTCGGGACAGGGCTACGAGCAGTACTTC. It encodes CSADSPSGQGYEQYF.

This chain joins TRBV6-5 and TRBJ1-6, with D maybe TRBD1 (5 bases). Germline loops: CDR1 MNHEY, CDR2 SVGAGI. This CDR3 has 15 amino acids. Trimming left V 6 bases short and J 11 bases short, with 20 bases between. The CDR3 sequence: CASRLGVPDLTPLHF. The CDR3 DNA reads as TGTGCCAGCAGGTTGGGGGTCCCTGATTTGACACCCCTCCACTTT.

CDR3 loop: CSARDSLLSGYTQYF. The CDR3 coding sequence is TGCAGTGCTAGAGATAGCCTGCTCTCAGGGTATACGCAGTATTTT. This chain joins TRBV20-1 and TRBJ2-3, with TRBD1 as a possible D gene (5 bases). Germline-derived CDR1 and CDR2 are DFQATT and SNEGSKA (reference sequence). CDR3 length equals 15 residues. Trimming removed 0 bases at V and 7 bases at J, with 17 bases between.

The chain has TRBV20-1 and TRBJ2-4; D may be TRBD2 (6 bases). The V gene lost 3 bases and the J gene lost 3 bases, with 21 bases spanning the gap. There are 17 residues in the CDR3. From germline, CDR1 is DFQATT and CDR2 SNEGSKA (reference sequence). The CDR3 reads CSASRVRVRGYKNIQYF. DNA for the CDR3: TGCAGTGCTAGTCGGGTGCGGGTCCGGGGGTACAAAAACATTCAGTACTTC.

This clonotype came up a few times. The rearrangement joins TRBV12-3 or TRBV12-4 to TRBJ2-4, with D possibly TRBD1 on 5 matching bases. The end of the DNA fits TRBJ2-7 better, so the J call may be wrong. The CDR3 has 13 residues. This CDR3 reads CASSPSTVYEQYF. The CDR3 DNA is TGTGCCAGCAGCCCCTCGACAGTTTACGAGCAGTACTTC.